One sample yielded the 14 T cell receptor beta chains listed below, sequenced in a study of shared clonotypes between healthy human individuals. Clones were read by immunoSEQ multiplex PCR, and TCRdb kept only the in-frame ones, dropping some. The sample lists about 590,000 clones; less than 97% were seen once. Naive CD8 isolation took CD45RO-negative cells positively selected for CCR7 and excluded terminally differentiated effector memory CD45RA+ cells. Sequencing used naive CD8+ T cells sorted from blood. These receptors were taken from a woman in her twenties or thirties in good health.

This chain uses TRBV30 with TRBJ2-3, with 10 bases that match TRBD2. Per germline, CDR1 GTSNPN and CDR2 SVGIG (reference sequence). The CDR3 is made up of 14 amino acids. V lost 3 bases, J lost 3 bases, and 3 bases stayed unmatched. The CDR3 reads CAWSFSGRTDTQYF. In DNA form, the CDR3 reads TGTGCCTGGAGCTTTAGCGGGAGGACAGATACGCAGTATTTT.

The CDR3 nucleotides are TGTGCCAGCAGTCCGGGACTAGCGGGAGCTATCGAGCAGTACTTC. This codes for CASSPGLAGAIEQYF. The rearrangement links TRBV2 to TRBJ2-7; TRBD2 agrees at 14 bases. The germline V gene has CDR1 SNHLY and CDR2 FYNNEI. CDR3 size: 15 residues. J gave up 6 bases and V 5 bases, and 6 bases lay outside the gene matches.

The chain employs TRBV27 and TRBJ1-1, with D perhaps TRBD1 (5 bases). The CDR3 has 19 residues. The germline V gene encodes CDR1 MNHEY and CDR2 SMNVEV (reference sequence). V gave up 6 bases and J gave up 1 base, with 27 bases separating them. CDR3 protein: CASRGLRNNLKDQNTEAFF. The CDR3 DNA is TGTGCCAGCAGGGGGCTTAGGAACAACCTCAAAGACCAGAACACTGAAGCTTTCTTT.

V and J are TRBV27 and TRBJ2-1; 8 bases are shared with TRBD1. CDR1 is MNHEY and CDR2 is SMNVEV in the germline V gene (reference sequence). The CDR3 totals 16 residues. With V trimmed by 8 bases and J by 0 bases, 9 bases remained unmatched. CDR3 in DNA: TGTGCCAGCTCAACGTACAGGGGGATCTCCTACAATGAGCAGTTCTTC. This encodes CASSTYRGISYNEQFF.

The V gene is TRBV6-5, the J gene TRBJ2-1; no definite D call. Trimming removed 4 bases at V and 0 bases at J, with 10 bases between. Germline loops: CDR1 MNHEY, CDR2 SVGAGI. This CDR3 spans 15 amino acids. DNA for the CDR3: TGTGCCAGCAGTTTTCTATCGAGCTCCTACAATGAGCAGTTCTTC. It yields the protein CASSFLSSSYNEQFF.

The chain carries TRBV27 and TRBJ2-1; the match to TRBD2 covers 7 bases. V shed 4 bases, J shed 10 bases, and the junction held 4 bases outside the gene matches. This CDR3 comprises 12 residues. Germline V gene lookup returns CDR1 MNHEY and CDR2 SMNVEV (reference sequence). The CDR3: CASSSGLREQFF. The CDR3 DNA is TGTGCCAGCAGTTCGGGACTACGGGAGCAGTTCTTC.

The V and J genes are TRBV5-5 and TRBJ2-7; D gene unclear. There are 14 residues in the CDR3. Germline-derived CDR1 and CDR2 are SGHKS and YYEKEE (reference sequence). V was trimmed by 4 bases and J by 3 bases, leaving 14 bases between them. CDR3 sequence (DNA): TGTGCCAGCAGCCTCGGTGGTCTGTACTACGAGCAGTACTTC. Protein: CASSLGGLYYEQYF.

This chain links TRBV5-3 with TRBJ1-3; D gene uncertain. TRBV5-3 is recorded as an ORF, its role being uncertain. Trimming shortened V by 0 bases and J by 7 bases, and 14 bases separated the two germline ends. The CDR3 contains 15 residues. In DNA, the CDR3 is TGTGCCAGAAGCTTGGACGGGCAAGGTACGAACACCATATATTTT. Translation gives CARSLDGQGTNTIYF.

Regarding this clone: At one of its ends the junction is not consistent with the germline gene, which may arise from a read error. The rearrangement links TRBV11-2 to TRBJ2-5, with 7 bases aligning to TRBD1. CDR3 size: 14 residues. Germline lookup yields CDR1 SGHAT and CDR2 FQNNGV. The CDR3 coding sequence is TGTGCCAGCAGCCTAGAGACAGGGTTACGAACCCAGTACTTC. Translated: CASSLETGLRTQYF.

Only a few counts were recorded for this clone. This chain joins TRBV4-1 and TRBJ1-2; possibly TRBD1 for D (6 bases). Trimming removed 1 base at V and 6 bases at J, with 15 bases between. The CDR3 extends over 15 amino acids. Germline assignment: CDR1 MGHRA and CDR2 YSYEKL. The CDR3 bases are TGCGCCAGCAGCCAAGCCACAGGGATCCTCGATGGCTACACCTTC. Protein sequence: CASSQATGILDGYTF.

This clone came up a few times. This chain connects TRBV7-9 to TRBJ1-1, with D tentatively TRBD1 (6 bases). Germline loops: CDR1 SEHNR, CDR2 FQNEAQ (reference sequence). The CDR3 runs 14 residues. V shed 4 bases and J shed 4 bases, with 13 bases lying between them. CDR3 sequence (DNA): TGTGCCAGCAGCTCAGGGGAGAAGCGCACTGAAGCTTTCTTT. This codes for CASSSGEKRTEAFF.

The gene calls are TRBV2 and TRBJ2-7; TRBD2 matches at 9 bases. J lost 0 bases, V lost 2 bases, and 5 bases had no gene match. The CDR3 loop spans 16 amino acids. Germline assignment: CDR1 SNHLY and CDR2 FYNNEI. CDR3 DNA: TGTGCCAGCAGTGAAATGAGCGGGAGGTCCTCCTACGAGCAGTACTTC. Protein: CASSEMSGRSSYEQYF. Based on the CDR3 plus reference TRBV2 and TRBJ2-7, the full variable domain is EPEVTQTPSHQVTQMGQEVILRCVPISNHLYFYWYRQILGQKVEFLVSFYNNEISEKSEIFDDQFSVERPDGSNFTLKIRSTKLEDSAMYFCASSEMSGRSSYEQYFGPGTRLTVT.

The rearrangement links TRBV2 to TRBJ2-1; perhaps TRBD1 as D (5 bases). Deletions cut 7 bases from V and 2 bases from J, with 9 bases between. CDR3 length: 13 amino acids. The V gene's germline CDR1 is SNHLY and CDR2 FYNNEI. CDR3 bases: TGTGCCAGCAAGCAGGGAACCTACAATGAGCAGTTCTTC. This codes for CASKQGTYNEQFF.

The chain carries TRBV9 and TRBJ2-7; D may be TRBD2 (6 bases). Germline CDR1 reads SGDLS; CDR2 reads YYNGEE. Deletions cut 0 bases from V and 3 bases from J, with 16 bases between. This CDR3 has 16 amino acids. The CDR3 sequence is CASSVDSSGGIYEQYF. The CDR3 DNA follows: TGTGCCAGCAGCGTAGATTCCAGCGGAGGGATCTACGAGCAGTACTTC. Drawing the rest from reference TRBV9 and TRBJ2-7, the complete variable domain is DSGVTQTPKHLITATGQRVTLRCSPRSGDLSVYWYQQSLDQGLQFLIQYYNGEERAKGNILERFSAQQFPDLHSELNLSSLELGDSALYFCASSVDSSGGIYEQYFGPGTRLTVT.